This TCR beta chain was retrieved from a study of CD8 T cells in ankylosing spondylitis. V shed 1 base and J 2 bases; nucleotides not matched to a gene: 22. There are 22 residues in the CDR3. Germline-derived CDR1 and CDR2 are SGHRS and YFSETQ. Using its own MiXCR run on the 5' RACE reads, TCRdb lists one record per CDR3 protein. This repertoire shows about 400,000 distinct CDR3 sequences, roughly 20% found once; its top ten account for around 13%. Study results and caveats: Ankylosing spondylitis blood appeared to carry a characteristic TCR beta motif of seven to nine highly homologous variants.

This clonotype has just a few counts. Its antigen is currently unknown. The source material was blood, either unsorted or a sorted T cell fraction (not recorded which). This clonotype was obtained from a male donor with ankylosing spondylitis or in good health (not recorded which). The V call is TRBV5-1, the J call TRBJ2-3, with 10 bases aligning to TRBD2. CDR3 region: CASSLMFEGLAGGETHTDTQYF. The CDR3 DNA reads TGCGCCAGCAGCTTGATGTTTGAGGGATTAGCGGGGGGTGAAACGCACACAGATACGCAGTATTTT.